These 28 T cell receptor beta chains originate from one sample sequenced in a study of blood T cell repertoires in COVID-19 (dated by TCRdb to 2018 to 2021). Library preparation used the immunoSEQ multiplex PCR assay. TCRdb obtained this table from immuneACCESS and retained in-frame rearrangements with V and J assigned. These tables miss some clones; where compared with another copy, unresolved V genes account for less than half of the shortfall, and the remainder is unexplained. Recorded for this sample are 100,000 to 150,000 clones; around 89% of them occurred a single time. More than 3.5% of the sample is held by the ten biggest clonotypes. The sequencing sample was made of peripheral blood. Receptors were obtained from a man aged 60 to 69 with COVID-19, enrolled during active disease.

The rearrangement links TRBV5-1 to TRBJ1-2; D may be TRBD1 (5 bases). The CDR3 extends over 13 amino acids. V was clipped by 4 bases and J by 3 bases, with 10 bases between them. The germline gives CDR1 SGHRS, CDR2 YFSETQ. The DNA of the CDR3 is TGCGCCAGCAGCACGGGGGGTGACTATGGCTACACCTTC. This translates into CASSTGGDYGYTF.

This chain joins TRBV18 and TRBJ1-1, with 8 bases aligning to TRBD1. CDR1 is KGHSH, CDR2 LQKENI, per germline. V shed 0 bases, J shed 7 bases, and the junction held 7 bases outside the gene matches. CDR3 length: 15 residues. The CDR3: CASSPPAQGAGEAFF. The CDR3 DNA is TGTGCCAGCTCACCACCCGCCCAGGGGGCGGGTGAAGCTTTCTTT.

The chain has TRBV9 and TRBJ1-1; D ambiguous. CDR1 is SGDLS, CDR2 YYNGEE, per germline. V lost 0 bases to trimming and J lost 8 bases, with 11 bases between them. CDR3 length: 13 amino acids. CDR3 coding DNA: TGTGCCAGCAGCGTAGTTGCTAGAGTCGAAGCTTTCTTT. It yields the protein CASSVVARVEAFF. The whole variable domain, filled in from reference TRBV9 and TRBJ1-1, reads DSGVTQTPKHLITATGQRVTLRCSPRSGDLSVYWYQQSLDQGLQFLIQYYNGEERAKGNILERFSAQQFPDLHSELNLSSLELGDSALYFCASSVVARVEAFFGQGTRLTVV.

The V and J genes are TRBV18 and TRBJ1-2; 11 positions agree with TRBD1. CDR1 KGHSH and CDR2 LQKENI come from the germline V gene. The CDR3 is 15 residues long. The ends lost 3 bases at V and 3 bases at J; junction bases unmatched: 3. The DNA for the CDR3 is TGTGCCAGCTCACCCCTGGACAGGGGGCACTATGGCTACACCTTC. Encoded protein: CASSPLDRGHYGYTF.

The rearrangement joins TRBV7-3 to TRBJ2-6, with 7 bases lining up with TRBD1. V gave up 4 bases and J gave up 2 bases; unmatched junction bases: 5. Germline CDR1 and CDR2: SGHTA and FQGTGA. The CDR3 contains 16 residues. CDR3 in amino acids: CASSSGTAPGANVLTF. The CDR3 DNA reads TGTGCCAGCAGCTCCGGGACAGCCCCTGGGGCCAACGTCCTGACTTTC.

This clone has just a few counts. This chain uses TRBV6-5 with TRBJ2-5, with 12 bases fitting TRBD2. The CDR3 contains 15 residues. CDR1 is MNHEY, CDR2 SVGAGI, per germline. With 6 bases clipped from V and 0 bases from J, the junction kept 2 bases outside the gene matches. The CDR3 is CASRRTSGDQETQYF. The CDR3 nucleotides read TGTGCCAGCAGAAGGACTAGCGGGGACCAAGAGACCCAGTACTTC.

This clone was detected only once. DNA for the CDR3: TGTGCCAGCAGCTTGAAAGATGGGGGGCAGGGGGCGGCTTTCTTT. This translates into CASSLKDGGQGAAFF. The chain joins TRBV5-4 to TRBJ1-1, with 8 bases matching TRBD1. There are 15 residues in the CDR3. V gave up 1 base and J gave up 11 bases; unmatched junction bases: 13. Germline V gene sequence: CDR1 SGHNT, CDR2 YYREEE (reference sequence). The variable domain in full, with the rest retrieved from reference TRBV5-4 and TRBJ1-1, is ETGVTQSPTHLIKTRGQQVTLRCSSQSGHNTVSWYQQALGQGPQFIFQYYREEENGRGNFPPRFSGLQFPNYSSELNVNALELDDSALYLCASSLKDGGQGAAFFGQGTRLTVV.

This chain links TRBV4-2 with TRBJ2-1; D gene uncertain. The ends were cut back, 0 bases at V and 3 bases at J, with 9 bases in the middle. The germline gives CDR1 LGHNA, CDR2 YNFKEQ. The CDR3 has 15 residues. The CDR3 spells CASSQDASSYNEQFF. CDR3 nucleotide sequence: TGTGCCAGCAGCCAAGATGCTTCCAGCTACAATGAGCAGTTCTTC.

The rearrangement joins TRBV6-2 or TRBV6-3 to TRBJ2-2; D perhaps matches TRBD1 (6 bases). V shed 4 bases and J shed 0 bases, with 15 bases lying between them. Germline assignment: CDR1 MNHEY and CDR2 SVGEGT. The CDR3 extends over 17 amino acids. CDR3 in amino acids: CASSSEATGTNTGELFF. CDR3 in DNA: TGTGCCAGCAGTTCTGAAGCAACAGGGACGAACACCGGGGAGCTGTTTTTT.

The chain is built from TRBV24-1 and TRBJ1-5; D perhaps matches TRBD1 (5 bases). Trimming stripped 5 bases from V and 3 bases from J, with 19 bases between. The CDR3 is 17 residues long. From germline, CDR1 is KGHDR and CDR2 SFDVKD. CDR3 nucleotide sequence: TGTGCCACCAGTGCCACCTCAGCAGCAGGGTCCAATCAGCCCCAGCATTTT. Its translation is CATSATSAAGSNQPQHF.

V gene TRBV11-2 combines with J gene TRBJ2-3; D is uncertain. V lost 1 base to trimming and J lost 4 bases, with 6 bases between them. CDR3 length: 13 residues. Germline V gene data show CDR1 as SGHAT and CDR2 as FQNNGV. CDR3 residues: CASSLVSADTQYF. The CDR3 DNA follows: TGTGCCAGCAGCTTAGTATCAGCAGATACGCAGTATTTT.

The chain combines TRBV6-5 with TRBJ2-1; perhaps TRBD2 as D (5 bases). The CDR3 loop spans 16 amino acids. Germline V gives CDR1 MNHEY, CDR2 SVGAGI. Trimming took 0 bases from V and 5 from J, leaving 14 bases between them. CDR3 bases: TGTGCCAGCAGTTACTCGAGTGGGGAGTTAGACAATGAGCAGTTCTTC. Protein: CASSYSSGELDNEQFF.

V gene TRBV28 combines with J gene TRBJ2-2; D uncertain. Between the trimmed V and J ends, which lost 3 bases and 2 bases, there was a span of 10 bases. Germline V gives CDR1 MDHEN, CDR2 SYDVKM. This CDR3 region has 15 residues. CDR3 in amino acids: CASSLMTRNTGELFF. CDR3 in DNA: TGTGCCAGCAGTTTGATGACACGAAACACCGGGGAGCTGTTTTTT.

V gene TRBV29-1 combines with J gene TRBJ1-2; tentative D call: TRBD1 (6 bases). Germline values: CDR1 SQVTM, CDR2 ANQGSEA. The length of the CDR3 is 13 residues. The CDR3 DNA reads as TGCGCCCTGGGATGGACAGATTCCTATGGCTACACCTTC. It encodes CALGWTDSYGYTF.

The chain carries TRBV5-8 and TRBJ1-4; TRBD1 agrees at 7 bases. V shed 6 bases and J 2 bases; nucleotides not matched to a gene: 7. The CDR3 length is 15 residues. Germline values: CDR1 SGHTS, CDR2 YDEGEE. Written as DNA, the CDR3 is TGTGCCAGCACCCAGGGGGGCAGGACTAATGAAAAACTGTTTTTT. Translating gives CASTQGGRTNEKLFF.

The gene calls are TRBV28 and TRBJ1-1, with TRBD1 as a possible D gene (5 bases). Germline CDR1 is MDHEN and CDR2 is SYDVKM. This CDR3 is built from 15 residues. The V and J ends lost 3 bases and 3 bases respectively, with 14 bases between them. CDR3 sequence reads: CASSFRRGLDTEAFF. In nucleotides, the CDR3 is TGTGCCAGCAGTTTTCGTAGGGGCTTGGACACTGAAGCTTTCTTT.

This chain connects TRBV28 to TRBJ1-1; TRBD1 agrees at 8 bases. There are 15 residues in the CDR3. Trimming at V came to 5 bases and at J to 5 bases, leaving 10 bases not matched to a gene. The germline gives CDR1 MDHEN, CDR2 SYDVKM. CDR3 nucleotide sequence: TGTGCCAGCAGTCCCCTGGCAGGGGGCAGGACTGAAGCTTTCTTT. Its translation is CASSPLAGGRTEAFF. Using reference TRBV28 and TRBJ1-1 for the parts outside the CDR3, the full variable domain is DVKVTQSSRYLVKRTGEKVFLECVQDMDHENMFWYRQDPGLGLRLIYFSYDVKMKEKGDIPEGYSVSREKKERFSLILESASTNQTSMYLCASSPLAGGRTEAFFGQGTRLTVV.

The chain uses TRBV5-4 and TRBJ1-3, with D perhaps TRBD1 (5 bases). The CDR3 is made up of 15 amino acids. Germline values: CDR1 SGHNT, CDR2 YYREEE (reference sequence). The V end was cut by 1 base, the J end by 0 bases, with 8 bases between. CDR3 region: CASSLYDSSGNTIYF. CDR3 nucleotide sequence: TGTGCCAGCAGCTTGTACGACAGCTCTGGAAACACCATATATTTT.

This clone was recorded a few times. The J gene is TRBJ1-5, the V gene TRBV6-6; no definite D call. This CDR3 is 11 amino acids long. The germline V gene has CDR1 MNHNY and CDR2 SVGAGI (reference sequence). V lost 11 bases, J lost 4 bases, and 9 bases lay in between. The CDR3 region is CAVTVNQPQHF. Written as DNA, the CDR3 is TGTGCCGTAACGGTAAATCAGCCCCAGCATTTT.

The chain combines TRBV4-3 with TRBJ2-7; 12 bases match TRBD1. Germline V CDR1 and CDR2: LGHNA, YSLEER. Germline trimming cut 4 bases from V and 5 bases from J; bases unmatched to any gene: 6. The CDR3 is made up of 15 amino acids. The CDR3 sequence is CASSRSGTGGHEQYF. DNA for the CDR3: TGCGCCAGCAGCCGATCCGGGACAGGGGGCCACGAGCAGTACTTC.

This chain joins TRBV27 and TRBJ2-7, with TRBD1 identical over 8 bases. The CDR3 has 14 residues. The V and J ends lost 3 bases and 2 bases, in that order; junction bases with no gene match: 3. From germline, CDR1 is MNHEY and CDR2 SMNVEV (reference sequence). CDR3 bases: TGTGCCAGCAGTTTCGGGGACAGGACCTACGAGCAGTACTTC. The encoded protein is CASSFGDRTYEQYF.

The gene calls are TRBV21-1 and TRBJ1-2. TRBV21-1 is labeled a pseudogene. The CDR3 sequence is 16 residues long. In nucleotides, the CDR3 is TGTGCCAGTGGGAGGAGGCCTTCTACGGTAAACTATGGCTACACCTTC. It specifies CASGRRPSTVNYGYTF.

The V gene is TRBV5-1, the J gene TRBJ1-6; D perhaps matches TRBD1 (6 bases). This CDR3 has 17 residues. V was pared by 4 bases and J by 7 bases, with 21 bases between. Germline V gene sequence: CDR1 SGHRS, CDR2 YFSETQ. CDR3 sequence (DNA): TGCGCCAGCAGCCTCAGACAGGTTGGGGTGTGGAATTCACCCCTCCACTTT. Translation gives CASSLRQVGVWNSPLHF.

The sample holds a few counts of this clone. The CDR3 loop is CAVSGQELLSGNTIYF. The CDR3 coding sequence is TGTGCCGTCTCCGGACAGGAACTTCTCTCTGGAAACACCATATATTTT. This chain uses TRBV10-3 with TRBJ1-3, with 7 bases that match TRBD1. The CDR3 length is 16 residues. Trimming took 11 bases from V and 0 from J; bases not matched to a gene: 13. Germline V gives CDR1 ENHRY, CDR2 SYGVKD.

The V call is TRBV27, the J call TRBJ1-2; 9 bases line up with TRBD1. The CDR3 has 14 amino acids. The V segment lost 5 bases and the J segment 8 bases; nucleotides outside the gene matches: 9. From germline, CDR1 is MNHEY and CDR2 SMNVEV (reference sequence). CDR3 sequence reads: CASSLLTGGGGYTF. CDR3 DNA sequence: TGTGCCAGCAGTCTGCTGACAGGGGGAGGGGGCTACACCTTC.

The chain uses TRBV6-1 and TRBJ1-2; D is possibly TRBD1 (6 bases). The CDR3 is 16 residues long. Per the germline V gene, CDR1 is MNHNS and CDR2 is SASEGT. Trimming took off 3 bases at V and 6 bases at J, with 20 bases between the two ends. The CDR3 coding sequence is TGTGCCAGCAGTGAGGTCTTCGGGGGGCGCGATGATGGCTACACCTTC. Translating it yields CASSEVFGGRDDGYTF.

The chain uses TRBV5-6 and TRBJ2-3; no clear D gene. The CDR3 length is 17 residues. Germline CDR1 and CDR2: SGHDT and YYEEEE. V was pared by 2 bases and J by 0 bases, with 16 bases between. CDR3 sequence: CASSFETSFTSTDTQYF. For the CDR3, the DNA is TGTGCCAGCAGCTTTGAAACGTCCTTCACTAGCACAGATACGCAGTATTTT.

This chain joins TRBV10-3 and TRBJ1-1; a weak D match, TRBD1 (5 bases). This CDR3 region has 14 residues. The V gene lost 6 bases and the J gene lost 3 bases, with 14 bases spanning the gap. From germline, CDR1 is ENHRY and CDR2 SYGVKD. CDR3 amino acids: CAIREPGGDTEAFF. The CDR3 DNA sequence: TGTGCCATCAGGGAGCCTGGAGGGGACACTGAAGCTTTCTTT.